The 24 T cell receptor beta chains below all came from one sample that was sequenced in a study of blood T cell repertoires in COVID-19. The protocol was immunoSEQ multiplex PCR, while the TCRdb copy is restricted to in-frame clones and leaves out a portion. The data contain 95,000 to 100,000 clones, around 87% of them seen just once; the ten biggest clones take up around a tenth. Sequencing used peripheral blood. Every receptor here comes from a woman under 40 with acute or convalescent COVID-19.

This clone was seen once. This rearrangement joins TRBV27 to TRBJ2-1, with TRBD2 identical over 8 bases. Germline values: CDR1 MNHEY, CDR2 SMNVEV (reference sequence). The ends lost 7 bases at V and 9 bases at J; junction bases unmatched: 8. There are 13 residues in the CDR3. CDR3 DNA: TGTGCCAGCATCCGGGGGGGGACGTCTGAGCAGTTCTTC. Residues: CASIRGGTSEQFF.

This rearrangement joins TRBV27 to TRBJ1-2; 8 bases match TRBD1. The CDR3 totals 12 residues. CDR1 and CDR2 (germline): MNHEY, SMNVEV (reference sequence). The ends lost 6 bases at V and 4 bases at J; junction bases unmatched: 1. The CDR3 nucleotides are TGTGCCAGCAGAACAGGGGGCTATGGCTACACCTTC. It specifies CASRTGGYGYTF.

This clone showed up just once. The CDR3 DNA sequence: TGTGCCAGCAGCCCTAGACAGCTTTACAATGAGCAGTTCTTC. Translated: CASSPRQLYNEQFF. The chain carries TRBV7-9 and TRBJ2-1; a weak D match, TRBD1 (5 bases). Trimming left V 5 bases short and J 4 bases short, with 12 bases between. The germline gives CDR1 SEHNR, CDR2 FQNEAQ (reference sequence). The CDR3 is 14 amino acids.

The gene calls are TRBV14 and TRBJ1-1, with 7 nucleotides matching TRBD1. Germline values: CDR1 SGHDN, CDR2 FVKESK. The V segment lost 2 bases and the J segment 0 bases; nucleotides outside the gene matches: 12. The CDR3 length is 18 residues. In nucleotides, the CDR3 is TGTGCCAGCAGCCAACTATACAGGGGCCAAAACGTGAACACTGAAGCTTTCTTT. Residues: CASSQLYRGQNVNTEAFF.

The chain is built from TRBV6-6 and TRBJ2-7; a possible D gene is TRBD1 (6 bases). The CDR3 is 16 residues long. Germline V gene data show CDR1 as MNHNY and CDR2 as SVGAGI (reference sequence). V dropped 2 bases and J dropped 3 bases, with 17 bases sitting between them. The CDR3 sequence: CASSYQIRTVGYEQYF. CDR3 nucleotide sequence: TGTGCCAGCAGTTACCAGATCCGGACAGTGGGCTACGAGCAGTACTTC.

The chain couples TRBV19 to TRBJ1-1, with D perhaps matching TRBD1 (6 bases). The V end was cut by 4 bases, the J end by 2 bases, with 14 bases between. The length of the CDR3 is 15 residues. From germline, CDR1 is LNHDA and CDR2 SQIVND (reference sequence). The DNA for the CDR3 is TGTGCCAGTAGTACTGGGGGCTGGATAAACACTGAAGCTTTCTTT. Translation gives CASSTGGWINTEAFF.

J is TRBJ1-2 and V is TRBV20-1; the D is unclear. The germline V gene encodes CDR1 DFQATT and CDR2 SNEGSKA (reference sequence). This CDR3 spans 12 amino acids. Trimming took off 3 bases at V and 5 bases at J, with 10 bases between the two ends. The CDR3: CSASGPGYGYTF. CDR3 coding DNA: TGCAGTGCTAGTGGGCCGGGGTATGGCTACACCTTC.

The genes are TRBV27 and TRBJ1-2; 8 nucleotides agree with TRBD1. Trimming at V came to 5 bases and at J to 8 bases, leaving 4 bases not matched to a gene. This CDR3 comprises 12 residues. The germline V gene has CDR1 MNHEY and CDR2 SMNVEV (reference sequence). The CDR3 coding sequence is TGTGCCAGCAGTGGGGGGGACAGGGGCTACACCTTC. Translating gives CASSGGDRGYTF.

In this sample, this clone turned up once. This chain uses TRBV7-3 with TRBJ2-3; TRBD2 matches 8 bases. CDR3 size: 15 residues. Germline values: CDR1 SGHTA, CDR2 FQGTGA. V shed 5 bases, J shed 2 bases, and the junction held 6 bases outside the gene matches. CDR3 coding DNA: TGTGCCAGCAGCCTCAGCGGGGGCTTCACAGATACGCAGTATTTT. Residues: CASSLSGGFTDTQYF.

V usage is TRBV30 and J usage is TRBJ2-7, with D uncertain. The germline V gene has CDR1 GTSNPN and CDR2 SVGIG (reference sequence). V dropped 2 bases and J dropped 5 bases, with 10 bases sitting between them. There are 12 residues in the CDR3. The CDR3 DNA reads as TGTGCCTGGAGTTCGATAGTCCACGAGCAGTACTTC. Protein sequence: CAWSSIVHEQYF.

V gene TRBV28 combines with J gene TRBJ1-2; 8 bases are a match to TRBD1. The CDR3 consists of 16 residues. V trimming: 5 bases; J trimming: 4 bases; junction bases outside the gene matches: 12. Germline V gene lookup returns CDR1 MDHEN and CDR2 SYDVKM. The CDR3 DNA follows: TGTGCCAGCAGTCGGACAGGGAGGGACGGTAGCTATGGCTACACCTTC. This encodes CASSRTGRDGSYGYTF.

V is TRBV3-1 (or the pseudogene TRBV3-2) and J is TRBJ2-1; D might be TRBD1 (6 bases). Per germline, CDR1 LGHDT and CDR2 YNNKEL (reference sequence). This CDR3 is built from 12 residues. The germline V and J ends were trimmed by 2 bases and 13 bases, with 12 bases remaining between them. The CDR3 DNA reads TGTGCCAGCAGCCAACGCAGGGGACAACAGTTCTTC. This translates into CASSQRRGQQFF.

V gene TRBV7-9 combines with J gene TRBJ1-2, with D possibly being TRBD1 (6 bases). Trimming took off 0 bases at V and 4 bases at J, with 15 bases between the two ends. The V gene's germline CDR1 is SEHNR and CDR2 FQNEAQ (reference sequence). CDR3 length: 16 residues. CDR3 sequence: CASSLAGGQVFYGYTF. The CDR3 bases are TGTGCCAGCAGCTTAGCGGGGGGGCAAGTATTCTATGGCTACACCTTC.

This rearrangement joins TRBV6-5 to TRBJ1-4; D is undetermined. Germline CDR1 and CDR2: MNHEY and SVGAGI. The CDR3 runs 16 residues. V lost 0 bases and J lost 5, with 13 bases in between. The CDR3 spells CASSYSGVGRNEKLFF. The CDR3 DNA sequence: TGTGCCAGCAGTTACTCCGGGGTTGGGAGGAATGAAAAACTGTTTTTT.

The rearrangement uses TRBV7-3 and TRBJ2-7; 7 bases line up with TRBD2. Per germline, CDR1 SGHTA and CDR2 FQGTGA. The CDR3 is 15 residues long. V shed 1 base and J 9 bases; nucleotides not matched to a gene: 12. This chain's CDR3 is CASSLIGGGKDRQYF. The DNA of the CDR3 is TGTGCCAGCAGCTTAATCGGCGGGGGTAAGGATCGGCAGTACTTC.

The chain uses TRBV11-2 and TRBJ1-3, with TRBD1 identical over 7 bases. The CDR3 loop spans 14 amino acids. Germline CDR1 and CDR2: SGHAT and FQNNGV. Germline trimming cut 6 bases from V and 7 bases from J; bases unmatched to any gene: 9. DNA of the CDR3: TGTGCCAGCAGTCGAAGACAGGGCCAGAACACCATATATTTT. Residues: CASSRRQGQNTIYF.

The chain couples TRBV6-5 to TRBJ1-6, with D possibly TRBD1 on 5 matching bases. Trimming took off 2 bases at V and 7 bases at J, with 15 bases between the two ends. Germline values: CDR1 MNHEY, CDR2 SVGAGI. The CDR3 length is 16 residues. CDR3 sequence (DNA): TGTGCCAGCAGTTACAAGACCACAGGTTTCAATTCACCCCTCCACTTT. Encoded protein: CASSYKTTGFNSPLHF.

The chain carries TRBV27 and TRBJ2-7; a weak D match, TRBD2 (7 bases). The CDR3 has 15 residues. Deletions cut 7 bases from V and 0 bases from J, with 16 bases between. The germline gives CDR1 MNHEY, CDR2 SMNVEV (reference sequence). This chain's CDR3 is CASMGRGGHSYEQYF. In nucleotides, the CDR3 is TGTGCCAGCATGGGTCGCGGGGGCCACTCCTACGAGCAGTACTTC.

V and J are TRBV3-1 (or the pseudogene TRBV3-2) and TRBJ1-1; 9 nucleotides align to TRBD1. After removal of 4 bases from V and 7 bases from J, the junction contained 4 bases not matched to a gene. The CDR3 length is 13 residues. The germline V gene has CDR1 LGHDT and CDR2 YNNKEL (reference sequence). DNA of the CDR3: TGTGCCAGCAGCCCCGACAGGGGGAATGAAGCTTTCTTT. It is translated as CASSPDRGNEAFF.

The gene calls are TRBV19 and TRBJ2-7; D unclear. The CDR3 totals 12 residues. Per germline, CDR1 LNHDA and CDR2 SQIVND (reference sequence). Deletions cut 5 bases from V and 0 bases from J, with 5 bases between. The CDR3 DNA sequence: TGTGCCAGTAGTCCCAGCTCCTACGAGCAGTACTTC. Residues: CASSPSSYEQYF.

The chain links TRBV27 to TRBJ1-2, with D possibly TRBD1 on 5 matching bases. The CDR3 totals 17 residues. The germline gives CDR1 MNHEY, CDR2 SMNVEV (reference sequence). Trimming took 1 base from V and 3 from J, leaving 18 bases between them. CDR3 nucleotides: TGTGCCAGCAGTTTATTAGACGCCGGAGACAGCTACTATGGCTACACCTTC. This sequence encodes CASSLLDAGDSYYGYTF.

V is TRBV6-2 or TRBV6-3 and J is TRBJ1-2; no clear D. Trimming left V 4 bases short and J 8 bases short, with 14 bases between. Looked up from germline, CDR1 is MNHEY and CDR2 is SVGEGT. The CDR3 covers 13 residues. The CDR3 sequence is CASSSPPTRGYTF. For the CDR3, the DNA is TGTGCCAGCAGTTCCCCCCCCACTCGAGGCTACACCTTC.

The chain is built from TRBV18 and TRBJ1-2; 9 bases agree with TRBD1. Germline values: CDR1 KGHSH, CDR2 LQKENI. This CDR3 comprises 13 residues. V was pared by 6 bases and J by 5 bases, with 4 bases of the junction left unmatched. CDR3 DNA sequence: TGTGCCAGCTCCCCCGGGACAGGGTATGGCTACACCTTC. This gives the protein CASSPGTGYGYTF.

This clone showed up just once. The chain carries TRBV15 and TRBJ1-4, with 7 bases that match TRBD1. Germline trimming cut 4 bases from V and 4 bases from J; bases unmatched to any gene: 9. Per the germline V gene, CDR1 is LNHNV and CDR2 is YYDKDF (reference sequence). The CDR3 length is 16 residues. The CDR3 nucleotides are TGTGCCACCAGCAAAGTCCGGACAGGCTTTAATGAAAAACTGTTTTTT. As protein: CATSKVRTGFNEKLFF.